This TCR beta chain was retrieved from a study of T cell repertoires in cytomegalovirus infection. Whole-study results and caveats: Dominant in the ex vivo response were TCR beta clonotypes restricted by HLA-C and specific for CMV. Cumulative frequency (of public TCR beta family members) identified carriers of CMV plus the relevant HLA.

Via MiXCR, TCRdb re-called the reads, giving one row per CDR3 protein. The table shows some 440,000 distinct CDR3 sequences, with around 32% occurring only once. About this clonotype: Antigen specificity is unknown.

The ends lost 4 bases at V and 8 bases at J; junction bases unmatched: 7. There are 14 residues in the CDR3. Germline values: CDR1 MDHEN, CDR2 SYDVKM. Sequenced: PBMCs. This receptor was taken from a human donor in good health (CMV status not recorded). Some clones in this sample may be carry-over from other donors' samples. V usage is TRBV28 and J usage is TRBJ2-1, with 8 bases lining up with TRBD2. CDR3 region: CASSSAGTRDEQFF. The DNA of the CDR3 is TGTGCCAGCAGTTCGGCCGGGACTAGGGATGAGCAGTTCTTC.